A single sample is the source of the 10 T cell receptor beta chains below, sequenced in a study of blood T cells in healthy people across ages. Next came a second PCR, run for about 6 to 11 cycles, which used a sample-barcoded 5' primer along with a J-beta primer mix. TCRdb fed the 5' RACE reads into MiXCR, producing one record per CDR3 protein. The table lists about 900,000 distinct CDR3 sequences, 62% of them singletons. Sequencing input: blood. Receptor source: a man aged 25-40 years in good health.

The chain joins TRBV4-3 to TRBJ2-7; D is perhaps TRBD2 (6 bases). CDR3 length: 15 amino acids. V was trimmed by 1 base and J by 1 base, leaving 11 bases between them. Germline V gene lookup returns CDR1 LGHNA and CDR2 YSLEER. CDR3 in amino acids: CASSQVPTSSYEQYF. The CDR3 bases are TGCGCCAGCAGCCAAGTCCCGACTAGTTCCTACGAGCAGTACTTC.

About this clonotype: The conserved closing phenylalanine or tryptophan is absent in this CDR3, likely reflecting a read error. V gene TRBV28 combines with J gene TRBJ2-7; maybe TRBD1 (7 bases). Germline CDR1 MDHEN, CDR2 SYDVKM. V was cut by 11 bases and J by 5 bases, with 16 bases left in between. This CDR3 comprises 12 residues. The CDR3 bases are TGTGCCGGGGGGACAGCCCGTCACGAGCAGTACTTA. Encoded protein: CAGGTARHEQYL.

The DNA for the CDR3 is TGTGCCAGCAGAAGTATCCGGGGGGCCAGTGACTCCTACGAGCAGTACTTC. Its translation: CASRSIRGASDSYEQYF. The rearrangement links TRBV2 to TRBJ2-4, with TRBD2 as a possible D gene (7 bases). The end of the DNA is better explained by TRBJ2-7, so the J call may be wrong. CDR3 length: 17 residues. Germline V gene data show CDR1 as SNHLY and CDR2 as FYNNEI.

The V call is TRBV21-1, the J call TRBJ2-3; the tabulated D call, TRBD1, remains unverified against the DNA. TRBV21-1 has pseudogene status. The CDR3 spans 14 residues. CDR3 loop: CATPRDRSTDTQYF. DNA for the CDR3: TGTGCCACCCCCCGGGACAGATCCACAGATACGCAGTATTTT.

The chain uses TRBV12-3 or TRBV12-4 and TRBJ1-5; D is possibly TRBD1 (5 bases). The CDR3 contains 14 residues. V shed 2 bases and J shed 2 bases, with 7 bases lying between them. The CDR3 region is CASSLIGGNQPQHF. The CDR3 nucleotides are TGTGCCAGCAGTTTAATAGGGGGCAATCAGCCCCAGCATTTT.

The rearrangement uses TRBV3-1 and TRBJ2-7; D ambiguous. Matching the DNA end better, TRBJ2-5 makes the J call doubtful. The germline gives CDR1 LGHDT, CDR2 YNNKEL (reference sequence). The CDR3 is 12 amino acids. This CDR3 reads CASSPDDGTQYF. Here the CDR3 DNA reads TGTGCCAGCAGCCCAGACGACGGGACCCAGTACTTC.

The CDR3 sequence is CASGDRVIQYF. The CDR3 nucleotides read TGTGCCAGTGGGGACAGAGTCATTCAGTACTTC. The chain joins TRBV7-8 to TRBJ2-4, with 7 bases fitting TRBD1. Germline V CDR1 and CDR2: SGHVS, FQNEAQ. V lost 9 bases to trimming and J lost 9 bases; unmatched junction nucleotides: 5. CDR3 length equals 11 residues.

As concerns this clonotype: At one end, the junction sequence differs from germline, possibly due to a read error. The CDR3 loop reads CASPVGAVGNNEQFF. For the CDR3, the DNA is TGTGCCAGCCCCGTTGGTGCGGTAGGTAACAATGAGCAGTTCTTT. The J gene is TRBJ2-1, the V gene TRBV7-9; D ambiguous. The germline CDR1 and CDR2 sequences are SEHNR and FQNEAQ (reference sequence). This CDR3 is 15 amino acids long.

The V gene is TRBV9, the J gene TRBJ2-7, with D possibly being TRBD1 (6 bases). The ends were cut back, 0 bases at V and 5 bases at J, with 12 bases in the middle. This CDR3 region has 14 residues. Germline CDR1 SGDLS, CDR2 YYNGEE. Here the CDR3 DNA reads TGTGCCAGCAGCGTAGAGGGGGTCTCGGACGAGCAGTACTTC. Encoded protein: CASSVEGVSDEQYF.

This clonotype was picked up a small number of times. The rearrangement uses TRBV6-6 and TRBJ1-2; D might be TRBD1 (5 bases). The CDR3 has 14 amino acids. Per the germline V gene, CDR1 is MNHNY and CDR2 is SVGAGI (reference sequence). Trimming cost V 2 bases and J 8 bases, with 15 bases left between them. The CDR3 protein is CASSYEGQGLGYTF. The CDR3 DNA reads TGTGCCAGCAGTTACGAAGGCCAGGGTCTCGGCTACACCTTC.